Sequencing of this T cell receptor (beta chain) was carried out in a study of blood T cell repertoires in COVID-19. Turning to the study itself: Acute-phase and convalescent COVID-19 samples originated in the United States, Italy and Spain. T cells, B-cell-depleted T cells, or PBMCs supplied cDNA or gDNA.

After removal of 4 bases from V and 4 bases from J, the junction contained 6 bases not matched to a gene. The CDR3 has 15 residues. Germline V gives CDR1 LGHDT, CDR2 YNNKEL (reference sequence). In the authors' workflow: Using reference gene primer amplification, nucleated cell counts were estimated. Using immunoSEQ multiplex PCR, the repertoire was profiled, and TCRdb retains in-frame clones only, with some absent. V and J calls and clone size come straight from that table; D and trimming were deduced from the DNA. There are some 100,000 clones in the sample; approximately 80% occur only once, and around 10% lies in the top ten.

Sequenced: peripheral blood. The sequence derives from a woman aged 70 to 79 with acute or convalescent COVID-19. V usage is TRBV3-1 (or the pseudogene TRBV3-2) and J usage is TRBJ2-1, with 8 bases aligning to TRBD2. This CDR3 reads CASSPGERGYNEQFF. Written as DNA, the CDR3 is TGTGCCAGCAGCCCCGGGGAGCGGGGGTACAATGAGCAGTTCTTC.